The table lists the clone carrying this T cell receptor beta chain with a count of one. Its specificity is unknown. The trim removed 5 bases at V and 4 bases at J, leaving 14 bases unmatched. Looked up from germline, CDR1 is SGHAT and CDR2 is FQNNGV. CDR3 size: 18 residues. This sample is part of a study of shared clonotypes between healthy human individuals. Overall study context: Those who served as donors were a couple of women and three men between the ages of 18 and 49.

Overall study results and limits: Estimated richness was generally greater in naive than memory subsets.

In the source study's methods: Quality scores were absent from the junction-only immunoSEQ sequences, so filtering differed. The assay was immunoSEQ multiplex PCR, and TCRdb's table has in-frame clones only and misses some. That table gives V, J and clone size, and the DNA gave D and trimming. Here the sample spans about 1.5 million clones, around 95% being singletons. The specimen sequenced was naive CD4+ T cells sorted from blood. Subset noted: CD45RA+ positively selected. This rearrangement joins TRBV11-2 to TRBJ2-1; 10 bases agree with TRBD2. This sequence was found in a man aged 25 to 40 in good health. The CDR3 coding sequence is TGTGCCAGCAGCCCTCGGACTAGCGGCCCGACGACGTACAATGAGCAGTTCTTC. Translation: CASSPRTSGPTTYNEQFF.